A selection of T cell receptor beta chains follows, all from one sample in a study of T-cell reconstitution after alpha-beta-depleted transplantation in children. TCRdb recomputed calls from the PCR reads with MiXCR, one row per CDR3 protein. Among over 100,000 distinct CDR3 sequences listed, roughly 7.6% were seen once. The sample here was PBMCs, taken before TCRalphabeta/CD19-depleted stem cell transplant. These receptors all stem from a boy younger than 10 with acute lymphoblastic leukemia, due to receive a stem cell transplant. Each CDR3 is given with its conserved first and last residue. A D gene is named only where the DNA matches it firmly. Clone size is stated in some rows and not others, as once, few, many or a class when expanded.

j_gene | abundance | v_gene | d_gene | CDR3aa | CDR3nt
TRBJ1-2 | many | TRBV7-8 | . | CASSSQDRTKDYGYTF | TGTGCCAGCAGCTCCCAGGACAGAACCAAGGACTATGGCTACACCTTC
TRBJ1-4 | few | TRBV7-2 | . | CASSLTRGINEKLFF | TGTGCCAGCAGCCTCACGCGGGGTATTAATGAAAAACTGTTTTTT
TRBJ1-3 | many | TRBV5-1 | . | CASSEDGDSGNTIYF | TGCGCCAGCAGCGAGGACGGAGACTCTGGAAACACCATATATTTT
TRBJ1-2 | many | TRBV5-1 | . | CASRYRDGGPNYGYTF | TGCGCCAGCAGATACCGGGACGGAGGTCCTAACTATGGCTACACCTTC
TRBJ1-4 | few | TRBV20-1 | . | CSAGTSPKLFF | TGCAGCGCTGGGACTTCACCTAAACTGTTTTTT
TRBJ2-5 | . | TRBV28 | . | CASRTGSAGQETQYF | TGTGCCAGCAGGACAGGTAGTGCGGGTCAAGAGACCCAGTACTTC
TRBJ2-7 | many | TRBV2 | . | CASSLQPYEQYF | TGTGCCAGCAGCTTGCAGCCCTACGAGCAGTACTTC
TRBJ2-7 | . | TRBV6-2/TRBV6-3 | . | CASSGQPRTYEQYF | TGTGCCAGCAGCGGACAGCCGAGGACCTACGAGCAGTACTTC
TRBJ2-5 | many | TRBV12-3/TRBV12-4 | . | CASSLGGLSETQYF | TGTGCCAGCAGTTTAGGCGGGTTATCAGAGACCCAGTACTTC
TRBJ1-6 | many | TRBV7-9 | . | CASSLSGLNSPLHF | TGTGCCAGCAGCCTCTCCGGCCTTAATTCACCCCTCCACTTT
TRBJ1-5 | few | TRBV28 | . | CASSNGGYSNQPQHF | TGTGCCAGCAGCAACGGGGGATATAGCAATCAGCCCCAGCATTTT
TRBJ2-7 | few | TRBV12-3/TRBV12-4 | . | CASSIFGGGYEQYF | TGTGCCAGCAGTATCTTCGGGGGCGGGTACGAGCAGTACTTC
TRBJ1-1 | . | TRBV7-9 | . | CASSPGPQGNTEAFF | TGTGCCAGCAGCCCCGGCCCCCAGGGGAACACTGAAGCTTTCTTT
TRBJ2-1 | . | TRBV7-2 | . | CASSPRARGVNEQFF | TGTGCCAGCAGCCCCCGGGCCAGGGGGGTCAATGAGCAGTTCTTC
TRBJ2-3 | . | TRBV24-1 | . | CATSGTPGDTQYF | TGTGCCACCAGTGGCACCCCGGGAGATACGCAGTATTTT
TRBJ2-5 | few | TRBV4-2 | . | CASSQETATETQYF | TGTGCCAGCAGCCAGGAAACCGCCACGGAGACCCAGTACTTC
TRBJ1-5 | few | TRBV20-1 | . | CSARGSARSNQPQHF | TGCAGTGCTAGAGGGAGTGCTAGAAGCAATCAGCCCCAGCATTTT
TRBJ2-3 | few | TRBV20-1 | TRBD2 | CSAVRLAGGPITTDTQYF | TGCAGTGCTGTTAGACTAGCGGGGGGCCCAATAACCACAGATACGCAGTATTTT
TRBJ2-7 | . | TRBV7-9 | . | CASSLQTQGFYEQYF | TGTGCCAGCAGCTTACAGACACAGGGTTTCTACGAGCAGTACTTC
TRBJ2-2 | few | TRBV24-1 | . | CATSHSGELFF | TGTGCCACCAGTCATTCCGGGGAGCTGTTTTTT
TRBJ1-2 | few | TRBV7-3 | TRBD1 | CASSLRTGEGYTF | TGTGCCAGCAGCTTAAGGACAGGGGAAGGCTACACCTTC
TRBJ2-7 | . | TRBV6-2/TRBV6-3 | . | CASKMTGSYEQYF | TGTGCCAGCAAAATGACAGGTTCCTACGAGCAGTACTTC
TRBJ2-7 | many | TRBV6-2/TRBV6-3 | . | CASGGHLGFYEQYF | TGTGCCAGCGGGGGACATTTGGGCTTTTACGAGCAGTACTTC
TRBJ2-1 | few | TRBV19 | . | CASSIRPYNEQFF | TGTGCCAGTAGTATACGACCCTACAATGAGCAGTTCTTC
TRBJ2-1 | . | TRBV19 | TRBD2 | CASSGRRGVTYNEQFF | TGTGCCAGTAGTGGTCGCCGGGGGGTCACCTACAATGAGCAGTTCTTC
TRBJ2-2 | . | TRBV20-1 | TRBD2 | CSARLAGGPGELFF | TGCAGTGCTAGACTAGCGGGGGGGCCCGGGGAGCTGTTTTTT
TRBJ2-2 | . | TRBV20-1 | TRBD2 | CSASSQPSGGTGELFF | TGCAGTGCTAGTTCCCAACCTAGCGGCGGCACCGGGGAGCTGTTTTTT
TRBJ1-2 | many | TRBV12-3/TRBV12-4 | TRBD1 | CASSLLDRVDGYTF | TGTGCCAGCAGTTTGTTAGACAGGGTCGATGGCTACACCTTC
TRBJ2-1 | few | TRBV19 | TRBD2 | CASSIGWGLAGPYNEQFF | TGTGCCAGTAGTATAGGATGGGGACTAGCGGGGCCATACAATGAGCAGTTCTTC
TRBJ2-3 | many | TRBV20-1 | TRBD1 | CSAIQGAYTDTQYF | TGCAGTGCCATACAGGGGGCCTACACAGATACGCAGTATTTT
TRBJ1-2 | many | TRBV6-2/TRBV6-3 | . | CASSSDRNYGYTF | TGTGCCAGCAGCTCCGACAGGAACTATGGCTACACCTTC
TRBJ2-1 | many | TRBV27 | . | CASRPGSRDEQFF | TGTGCCAGCAGGCCAGGGAGCAGGGATGAGCAGTTCTTC
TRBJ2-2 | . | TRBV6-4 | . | CASSTKYTGELFF | TGTGCCAGCAGTACGAAATACACCGGGGAGCTGTTTTTT
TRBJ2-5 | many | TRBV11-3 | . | CASSFSAQETQYF | TGTGCCAGCAGCTTTAGCGCCCAAGAGACCCAGTACTTC
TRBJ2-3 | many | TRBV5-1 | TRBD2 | CASSPRLAGGGTDTQYF | TGCGCCAGCAGCCCCCGACTAGCGGGGGGCGGGACAGATACGCAGTATTTT
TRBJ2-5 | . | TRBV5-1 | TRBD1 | CASSPTGGKETQYF | TGCGCCAGCAGCCCGACAGGGGGAAAAGAGACCCAGTACTTC
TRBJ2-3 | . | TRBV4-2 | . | CASSPTRYDTDTQYF | TGTGCCAGCAGCCCAACAAGGTATGACACAGATACGCAGTATTTT
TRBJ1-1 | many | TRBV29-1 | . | CSVAYRQNTEAFF | TGCAGCGTTGCATACAGGCAGAACACTGAAGCTTTCTTT
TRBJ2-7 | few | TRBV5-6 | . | CASSRNRNLGFYEQYF | TGTGCCAGCAGCAGAAATCGGAACTTGGGTTTCTACGAGCAGTACTTC
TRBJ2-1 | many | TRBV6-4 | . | CASQGQGLVLAGTPSYNEQFF | TGTGCCAGCCAGGGACAGGGGTTGGTCCTAGCGGGGACTCCCTCCTACAATGAGCAGTTCTTC
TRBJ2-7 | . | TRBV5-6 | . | CASSPRLLRYYEQYF | TGTGCCAGCAGCCCCCGGCTATTAAGGTACTACGAGCAGTACTTC
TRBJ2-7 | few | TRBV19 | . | CASSIAGRAYEQYF | TGTGCCAGTAGTATAGCCGGCAGGGCCTACGAGCAGTACTTC
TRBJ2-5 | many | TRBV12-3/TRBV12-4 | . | CASSLGIAWGQETQYF | TGTGCCAGCAGTTTAGGAATAGCGTGGGGGCAAGAGACCCAGTACTTC
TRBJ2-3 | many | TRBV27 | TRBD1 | CASSPGTELPDTQYF | TGTGCCAGCAGCCCGGGGACAGAGCTCCCTGATACGCAGTATTTT
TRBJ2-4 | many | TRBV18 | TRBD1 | CASSTGTGVTIQYF | TGTGCCAGCTCTACCGGGACAGGGGTTACCATTCAGTACTTC
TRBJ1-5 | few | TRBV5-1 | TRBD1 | CASSLELQGAPWQPQHF | TGCGCCAGCAGCTTGGAGTTGCAGGGGGCCCCTTGGCAGCCCCAGCATTTT
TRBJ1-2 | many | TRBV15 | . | CATSRGSGNPVYSPSGYTF | TGTGCCACCAGCAGAGGATCGGGGAACCCCGTATACTCTCCTAGTGGCTACACCTTC
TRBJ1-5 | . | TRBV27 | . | CASALFRADNQPQHF | TGTGCCAGCGCCCTGTTTAGGGCAGACAATCAGCCCCAGCATTTT